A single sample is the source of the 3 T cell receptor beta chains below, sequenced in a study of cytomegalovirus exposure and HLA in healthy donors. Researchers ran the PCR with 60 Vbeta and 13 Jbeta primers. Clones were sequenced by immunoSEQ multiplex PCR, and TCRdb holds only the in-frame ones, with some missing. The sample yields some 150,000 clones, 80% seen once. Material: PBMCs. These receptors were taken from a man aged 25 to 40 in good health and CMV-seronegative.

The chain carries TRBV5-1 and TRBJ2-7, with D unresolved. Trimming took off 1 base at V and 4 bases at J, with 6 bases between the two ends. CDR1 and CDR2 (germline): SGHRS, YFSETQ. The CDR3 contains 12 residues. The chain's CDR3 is CASSLSGYEQYF. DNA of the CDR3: TGCGCCAGCAGCTTGTCAGGATACGAGCAGTACTTC.

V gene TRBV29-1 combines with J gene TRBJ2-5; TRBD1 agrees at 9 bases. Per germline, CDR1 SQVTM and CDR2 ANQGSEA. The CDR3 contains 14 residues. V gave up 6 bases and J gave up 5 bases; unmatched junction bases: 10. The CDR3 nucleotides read TGCAGCGTCCTTTTGGGACAGGGCGTGGAGACCCAGTACTTC. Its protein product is CSVLLGQGVETQYF.

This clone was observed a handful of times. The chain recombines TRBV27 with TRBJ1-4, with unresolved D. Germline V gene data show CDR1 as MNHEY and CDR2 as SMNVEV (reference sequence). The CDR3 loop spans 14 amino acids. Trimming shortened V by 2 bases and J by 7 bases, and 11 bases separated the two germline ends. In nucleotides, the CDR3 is TGTGCCAGCAGTTTACGGGTATATGGTGAAAAACTGTTTTTT. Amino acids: CASSLRVYGEKLFF.